What follows are 17 T cell receptor beta chains derived from one specimen sequenced in a study of regulatory T cells in long-lasting Graves disease. Time point reported: newly diagnosed GD, antithyroid drugs for less than 3 months. The authors made the TCR library using RNA they extracted from PBMCs. The authors built TCR beta libraries using iRepertoire HTBI primers and Arm-PCR of CDR3 regions. From the multiplex PCR reads, TCRdb called clonotypes with MiXCR, one entry per CDR3 protein. The sample has fewer than 650,000 distinct CDR3 sequences, roughly a sixth seen once; the top ten hold about 11%. These data also featured in a second study, about T cells in Graves' hyperthyroidism and ophthalmopathy.

The input for sequencing was peripheral blood mononuclear cells (PBMCs), taken at new diagnosis, from a patient treated with antithyroid drugs. These TCRs come from a man younger than 35 with Graves disease.

This clonotype was detected ten times or more. This rearrangement joins TRBV29-1 to TRBJ1-2; TRBD1 might be the D (5 bases). Germline V gene data show CDR1 as SQVTM and CDR2 as ANQGSEA. Trimming took 3 bases from V and 4 from J, leaving 21 bases between them. This CDR3 has 16 amino acids. The CDR3, as DNA: TGCAGCGTTGAGGGGGATCCTGGGCCTACGGGCTATGGCTACACCTTC. This translates into CSVEGDPGPTGYGYTF.

Written as DNA, the CDR3 is TGCGCCAGCAGCTTGGTAGGGACTAGCTACTACAATGAGCAGTTCTTC. Residues: CASSLVGTSYYNEQFF. The rearrangement links TRBV5-1 to TRBJ2-1, with TRBD2 matching 9 bases. Losses at the gene ends were 0 bases for V and 3 bases for J; bases not matched to a gene: 4. The CDR3 length is 16 residues. CDR1 and CDR2 from the germline V gene are SGHRS and YFSETQ.

This clonotype has ten or more counts. The chain couples TRBV24-1 to TRBJ1-5; D is perhaps TRBD1 (5 bases). The CDR3 totals 16 residues. The germline V gene encodes CDR1 KGHDR and CDR2 SFDVKD. V was shortened by 3 bases and J by 4 bases, with 15 bases between the two germline ends. The CDR3 here is CATSDPRTTPNQPQHF. CDR3 DNA sequence: TGTGCCACCAGTGATCCGAGGACAACTCCTAATCAGCCCCAGCATTTT.

This sequence joins TRBV30 and TRBJ1-2; TRBD1 aligns across 9 bases. From germline, CDR1 is GTSNPN and CDR2 SVGIG (reference sequence). The CDR3 contains 15 residues. V lost 3 bases to trimming and J lost 2 bases; unmatched junction nucleotides: 7. CDR3 DNA sequence: TGTGCCTGGAGAGGGCACAGGGGGCCCAACTATGGCTACACCTTC. Its protein product is CAWRGHRGPNYGYTF.

Remarks on this clonotype: A much bigger clone sits one base away, suggesting this may be a read error. This chain uses TRBV28 with TRBJ2-5, with TRBD2 identical over 8 bases. The CDR3 spans 13 residues. V lost 3 bases to trimming and J lost 11 bases; unmatched junction nucleotides: 8. Germline assignment: CDR1 MDHEN and CDR2 SYDVKM. CDR3 in amino acids: CASSLLRGVEQYF. The CDR3 DNA sequence: TGTGCCAGCAGTTTGTTGCGGGGGGTTGAGCAGTACTTC. Using reference TRBV28 and TRBJ2-5 for the parts outside the CDR3, the full variable domain is DVKVTQSSRYLVKRTGEKVFLECVQDMDHENMFWYRQDPGLGLRLIYFSYDVKMKEKGDIPEGYSVSREKKERFSLILESASTNQTSMYLCASSLLRGVEQYFGPGTRLLVL.

The count of this clonotype is one. The gene calls are TRBV12-3 or TRBV12-4 and TRBJ1-5; a possible D gene is TRBD1 (5 bases). The CDR3 sequence is 15 residues long. V dropped 1 base and J dropped 5 bases, with 12 bases sitting between them. CDR3 DNA sequence: TGTGCCAGCAGTTTAGATGGGACGAGCGATCAGCCCCAGCATTTT. It translates to CASSLDGTSDQPQHF.

V and J are TRBV7-2 and TRBJ1-2; tentatively, D is TRBD1 (6 bases). V lost 0 bases and J 2 bases, leaving 10 bases between the germline ends. CDR1 SGHTA and CDR2 FQGNSA come from the germline V gene. The CDR3 is made up of 15 amino acids. CDR3 amino acids: CASSLASTGNYGYTF. The CDR3 nucleotides are TGTGCCAGCAGCTTAGCCTCTACAGGGAACTATGGCTACACCTTC. Supplemented by reference TRBV7-2 and TRBJ1-2, the full variable domain reads GAGVSQSPSNKVTEKGKDVELRCDPISGHTALYWYRQSLGQGLEFLIYFQGNSAPDKSGLPSDRFSAERTGGSVSTLTIQRTQQEDSAVYLCASSLASTGNYGYTFGSGTRLTVV.

This clonotype was picked up many times. This chain links TRBV4-1 with TRBJ1-2; the match to TRBD1 covers 8 bases. Trimming took 4 bases from V and 2 from J; bases not matched to a gene: 6. CDR3 length: 15 residues. Germline V gene data show CDR1 as MGHRA and CDR2 as YSYEKL. The CDR3 coding sequence is TGCGCCAGCAGCCCTCCGACAGGGGACAACTATGGCTACACCTTC. The encoded protein is CASSPPTGDNYGYTF.

This clonotype was seen ten or more times. V usage is TRBV27 and J usage is TRBJ2-7; 7 positions agree with TRBD2. The germline CDR1 and CDR2 sequences are MNHEY and SMNVEV (reference sequence). With 6 bases clipped from V and 2 bases from J, the junction kept 7 bases outside the gene matches. The CDR3 runs 14 residues. CDR3 protein: CASRLGGGAYEQYF. Written as DNA, the CDR3 is TGTGCCAGCAGGCTTGGGGGAGGGGCCTACGAGCAGTACTTC.

Ten or more counts support this clonotype. The gene calls are TRBV6-2 or TRBV6-3 and TRBJ2-7; 10 bases match TRBD1. The CDR3 extends over 18 amino acids. Germline V lookup: CDR1 MNHEY, CDR2 SVGEGT. V was clipped by 6 bases and J by 1 base; unmatched bases: 15. CDR3 sequence (DNA): TGTGCCAGCAGCCCTCCCACCGGGACAGGGGTGAGTTCCTACGAGCAGTACTTC. As protein: CASSPPTGTGVSSYEQYF.

The rearrangement links TRBV19 to TRBJ1-1, with D hard to call. Germline CDR1 is LNHDA and CDR2 is SQIVND (reference sequence). V was pared by 5 bases and J by 1 base, with 14 bases between. This CDR3 is 15 amino acids long. The chain's CDR3 is CASSLGGSENTEAFF. The CDR3 nucleotides are TGTGCCAGTAGTTTGGGCGGCTCGGAGAACACTGAAGCTTTCTTT.

The chain carries TRBV6-1 and TRBJ2-3; D unclear. The V gene lost 4 bases and the J gene lost 5 bases, with 10 bases spanning the gap. Germline loops: CDR1 MNHNS, CDR2 SASEGT. The CDR3 length is 13 residues. The CDR3 sequence: CASSVGWGDTQYF. The CDR3 DNA reads TGTGCCAGCAGTGTGGGGTGGGGAGATACGCAGTATTTT.

With respect to this clonotype: One junction end disagrees with the germline gene, perhaps due to a read error. This chain links TRBV19 with TRBJ2-5; the match to TRBD2 covers 9 bases. Per the germline V gene, CDR1 is LNHDA and CDR2 is SQIVND (reference sequence). The CDR3 has 16 residues. CDR3 sequence reads: CASSIPTSGFQVTQYF. The CDR3 DNA follows: TGTGCCAGTAGTATCCCGACTAGCGGCTTTCAAGTGACCCAGTACTTC.

This clonotype was seen repeatedly, ten times or more. This chain connects TRBV19 to TRBJ1-1; D perhaps matches TRBD1 (6 bases). The CDR3 extends over 15 amino acids. V shed 5 bases and J shed 4 bases, with 17 bases lying between them. The germline V gene has CDR1 LNHDA and CDR2 SQIVND (reference sequence). DNA for the CDR3: TGTGCCAGTAGTGTGGACAGTCGTTTTGGCACTGAAGCTTTCTTT. Its translation: CASSVDSRFGTEAFF.

This clonotype came up a few times. A read error may explain this, as a much larger clone is one base away. This sequence joins TRBV28 and TRBJ2-3; perhaps D is TRBD1 or TRBD2 (5 bases each). The J call is doubtful: the DNA matches TRBJ2-5 better. This CDR3 region has 14 residues. Germline assignment: CDR1 MDHEN and CDR2 SYDVKM. The CDR3 DNA reads as TGTGCCAGCAGCAGGACGAGGGGCCGAGAGACCCAGTACTTC. Translating gives CASSRTRGRETQYF.

This clonotype was seen a handful of times. A junction end diverges from the germline sequence, so it may reflect a read error. This chain connects TRBV12-3 or TRBV12-4 to TRBJ1-1; maybe TRBD1 (6 bases). The CDR3 consists of 15 residues. CDR3 DNA: TGTACCAGCAGTTCCCACCCAGGGGCCAACACTGAAGCTTTCTTT. This encodes CTSSSHPGANTEAFF.

The V and J genes are TRBV29-1 and TRBJ2-3; 8 positions match TRBD1. V lost 2 bases, J lost 1 base, and 2 bases stayed unmatched. The CDR3 totals 14 residues. Germline CDR1 is SQVTM and CDR2 is ANQGSEA. CDR3 region: CSVELTGGTDTQYF. The CDR3 region has the DNA TGCAGCGTTGAACTGACAGGGGGCACAGATACGCAGTATTTT.